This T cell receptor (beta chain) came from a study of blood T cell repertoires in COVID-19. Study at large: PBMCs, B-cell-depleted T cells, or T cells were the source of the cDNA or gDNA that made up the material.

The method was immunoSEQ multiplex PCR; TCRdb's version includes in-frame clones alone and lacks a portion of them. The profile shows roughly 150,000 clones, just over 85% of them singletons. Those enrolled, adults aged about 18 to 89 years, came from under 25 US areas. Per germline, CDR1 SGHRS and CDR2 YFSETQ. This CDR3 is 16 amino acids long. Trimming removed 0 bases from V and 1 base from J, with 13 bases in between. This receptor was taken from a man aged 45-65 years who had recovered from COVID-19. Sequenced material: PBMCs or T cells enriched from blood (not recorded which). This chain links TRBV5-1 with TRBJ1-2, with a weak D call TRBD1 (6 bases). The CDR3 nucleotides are TGCGCCAGCAGCTTGGGAAACCAGGGGCGTAACTATGGCTACACCTTC. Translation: CASSLGNQGRNYGYTF.